One sample yielded the 28 T cell receptor beta chains listed below, sequenced in a study of shared clonotypes between healthy human individuals. Here immunoSEQ multiplex PCR was the method, and the copy in TCRdb shows in-frame clones only, minus some. The sample yields fewer than 2.5 million clones, roughly 93% seen once. The sample consisted of naive CD4+ T cells from PBMCs. Stated subset: CD45RA+ positively selected. These receptor sequences come from a man aged 18 to 29 in good health. Some clones in this sample may be carry-over from other donors' samples.

The chain combines TRBV5-1 with TRBJ2-7, with D unresolved. The CDR3 contains 14 residues. Germline loops: CDR1 SGHRS, CDR2 YFSETQ. Trimming cost V 2 bases and J 0 bases, with 9 bases left between them. CDR3 in amino acids: CASSFAVLSYEQYF. The CDR3 region has the DNA TGCGCCAGCAGCTTTGCAGTCCTCTCCTACGAGCAGTACTTC.

The rearrangement joins TRBV19 to TRBJ2-7; 9 bases are a match to TRBD2. CDR1 and CDR2 (germline): LNHDA, SQIVND (reference sequence). J gave up 3 bases and V 5 bases, and 5 bases lay outside the gene matches. This CDR3 is 14 amino acids long. The CDR3 reads CASSGASGNYEQYF. CDR3 nucleotide sequence: TGTGCCAGTAGTGGCGCTAGCGGGAACTACGAGCAGTACTTC.

The V and J genes are TRBV7-9 and TRBJ2-1; 11 nucleotides line up with TRBD2. V was clipped by 3 bases and J by 0 bases; unmatched bases: 4. The CDR3 length is 17 residues. CDR1 and CDR2 from the germline V gene are SEHNR and FQNEAQ (reference sequence). The CDR3 loop reads CASSLTSGVPSYNEQFF. The CDR3 nucleotides are TGTGCCAGCAGCTTGACTAGCGGGGTCCCCTCCTACAATGAGCAGTTCTTC.

The chain links TRBV28 to TRBJ2-2; 8 bases map to TRBD1. Germline CDR1 MDHEN, CDR2 SYDVKM. Trimming took 4 bases from V and 0 from J; bases not matched to a gene: 4. The CDR3 covers 16 residues. CDR3 in DNA: TGTGCCAGCAGTTCTCCGGGACAGGCGAACACCGGGGAGCTGTTTTTT. Its protein product is CASSSPGQANTGELFF.

As regards this clone: The identical CDR3 is also encoded by other nucleotide sequences in the sample. The chain links TRBV18 to TRBJ1-3; D unresolved. Germline-derived CDR1 and CDR2 are KGHSH and LQKENI. This CDR3 contains 13 residues. V lost 2 bases, J lost 1 base, and 3 bases lay in between. The CDR3 DNA sequence: TGTGCCAGCTCACCAGCTTCTGGAAACACCATATATTTT. This translates into CASSPASGNTIYF.

J is TRBJ2-6 and V is TRBV11-2, with 8 bases aligning to TRBD1. With 6 bases clipped from V and 5 bases from J, the junction kept 6 bases outside the gene matches. The CDR3 is 15 residues long. Per the germline V gene, CDR1 is SGHAT and CDR2 is FQNNGV. CDR3 residues: CASRHGQGWANVLTF. CDR3 coding DNA: TGTGCCAGCAGACATGGACAGGGCTGGGCCAACGTCCTGACTTTC.

The CDR3 loop reads CAINPGQGRIYEQYF. CDR3 nucleotides: TGTGCCATCAACCCGGGACAGGGGCGAATCTACGAGCAGTACTTC. V and J are TRBV10-3 and TRBJ2-7; 10 nucleotides match TRBD1. CDR3 length equals 15 residues. Germline V gene data show CDR1 as ENHRY and CDR2 as SYGVKD. With 7 bases clipped from V and 3 bases from J, the junction kept 9 bases outside the gene matches.

This chain joins TRBV19 and TRBJ2-6; tentatively, D is TRBD2 (5 bases). In germline, CDR1 is LNHDA, CDR2 SQIVND (reference sequence). The CDR3 runs 15 residues. Trimming cost V 4 bases and J 2 bases, with 9 bases left between them. The CDR3, as DNA: TGTGCCAGTAGTAAATGGAGGACTGGGGCCAACGTCCTGACTTTC. This translates into CASSKWRTGANVLTF.

V is TRBV19 and J is TRBJ2-1; TRBD2 agrees at 11 bases. J lost 8 bases, V lost 3 bases, and 6 bases had no gene match. The CDR3 is 15 residues long. Germline assignment: CDR1 LNHDA and CDR2 SQIVND (reference sequence). The CDR3 loop is CASSMASGRYDEQFF. The CDR3, as DNA: TGTGCCAGTAGTATGGCTAGCGGGAGGTACGATGAGCAGTTCTTC. Together with reference TRBV19 and TRBJ2-1, the CDR3 gives the full variable domain: DGGITQSPKYLFRKEGQNVTLSCEQNLNHDAMYWYRQDPGQGLRLIYYSQIVNDFQKGDIAEGYSVSREKKESFPLTVTSAQKNPTAFYLCASSMASGRYDEQFFGPGTRLTVL.

The rearrangement links TRBV5-1 to TRBJ1-4; D not resolved. The ends were cut back, 0 bases at V and 14 bases at J, with 14 bases in the middle. Germline V CDR1 and CDR2: SGHRS, YFSETQ. The CDR3 loop spans 13 amino acids. For the CDR3, the DNA is TGCGCCAGCAGCTTGGACCTGAGTTCTGGGCTGTTTTTT. This codes for CASSLDLSSGLFF.

The rearrangement links TRBV28 to TRBJ2-7; D remains ambiguous. Germline loops: CDR1 MDHEN, CDR2 SYDVKM. The CDR3 extends over 11 amino acids. The V end lost 2 bases, the J end lost 6 bases, and 5 bases lay between the germline ends. CDR3 DNA: TGTGCCAGCAGTTTAGAGGCCGAGCAGTACTTC. Its translation is CASSLEAEQYF.

A single count supports this clone. Distinct nucleotide sequences in the sample also encode this CDR3. This chain uses TRBV28 with TRBJ1-5; D is unclear. This CDR3 comprises 15 residues. The V gene's germline CDR1 is MDHEN and CDR2 SYDVKM. The V and J ends lost 2 bases and 4 bases respectively, with 12 bases between them. The CDR3, as DNA: TGTGCCAGCAGTTTAGATTCACTTGGGAATCAGCCCCAGCATTTT. Protein: CASSLDSLGNQPQHF.

The V call is TRBV27, the J call TRBJ2-7; TRBD2 is a possible D gene (6 bases). Germline V lookup: CDR1 MNHEY, CDR2 SMNVEV (reference sequence). The CDR3 is 17 amino acids. Trimming cost V 7 bases and J 4 bases, with 26 bases left between them. This chain's CDR3 is CASTQHARDSHPYEQYF. As DNA, the CDR3 is TGTGCCAGCACCCAACATGCCCGGGACTCCCACCCTTACGAGCAGTACTTC.

The chain couples TRBV7-9 to TRBJ2-7; D perhaps matches TRBD2 (6 bases). This CDR3 spans 13 amino acids. V was shortened by 6 bases and J by 2 bases, with 11 bases between the two germline ends. Germline V CDR1 and CDR2: SEHNR, FQNEAQ (reference sequence). The CDR3 here is CASSMEGPYEQYF. The CDR3 DNA reads as TGTGCCAGCAGTATGGAGGGCCCCTACGAGCAGTACTTC.

The V call is TRBV5-4, the J call TRBJ1-4; no reliable D call. Trimming took off 0 bases at V and 0 bases at J, with 6 bases between the two ends. The CDR3 runs to 15 residues. Germline V CDR1 and CDR2: SGHNT, YYREEE (reference sequence). The CDR3 DNA reads as TGTGCCAGCAGCTTGGGAAGGGCAACTAATGAAAAACTGTTTTTT. The encoded protein is CASSLGRATNEKLFF.

The J gene is TRBJ2-7, the V gene TRBV29-1; weak D call: TRBD2 (7 bases). This CDR3 spans 14 amino acids. The V gene lost 7 bases and the J gene lost 2 bases, with 18 bases spanning the gap. Germline V lookup: CDR1 SQVTM, CDR2 ANQGSEA. The CDR3 here is CSATRGGAPYEQYF. DNA of the CDR3: TGCAGCGCTACGAGGGGGGGGGCCCCCTACGAGCAGTACTTC.

The chain carries TRBV27 and TRBJ2-5, with 9 positions matching TRBD2. The CDR3 is 15 amino acids. The junction had 9 bases not matched to a gene; V was cut back by 6 bases and J by 4 bases. Germline CDR1 and CDR2: MNHEY and SMNVEV (reference sequence). This CDR3 is CASRPGLAVAETQYF. Here the CDR3 DNA reads TGTGCCAGCAGACCGGGACTAGCCGTCGCAGAGACCCAGTACTTC.

The chain joins TRBV5-5 to TRBJ1-5, with D maybe TRBD1 (5 bases). This CDR3 spans 16 amino acids. V shed 4 bases and J shed 4 bases, with 18 bases lying between them. CDR1 and CDR2 from the germline V gene are SGHKS and YYEKEE (reference sequence). As DNA, the CDR3 is TGTGCCAGCAGCCCTATCGTTTGGGGGAGTAATCAGCCCCAGCATTTT. Translated, it gives CASSPIVWGSNQPQHF.

The V gene is TRBV7-2, the J gene TRBJ2-3; TRBD2 agrees at 8 bases. This CDR3 has 16 amino acids. The junction had 8 bases not matched to a gene; V was cut back by 4 bases and J by 2 bases. The germline V gene has CDR1 SGHTA and CDR2 FQGNSA. In nucleotides, the CDR3 is TGTGCCAGCAGCTCACAAGCGGGGGCTCTCACAGATACGCAGTATTTT. Translating it yields CASSSQAGALTDTQYF. Full variable domain (rest looked up from reference TRBV7-2 and TRBJ2-3): GAGVSQSPSNKVTEKGKDVELRCDPISGHTALYWYRQSLGQGLEFLIYFQGNSAPDKSGLPSDRFSAERTGGSVSTLTIQRTQQEDSAVYLCASSSQAGALTDTQYFGPGTRLTVL.

V is TRBV30 and J is TRBJ1-2; D ambiguous. Germline V CDR1 and CDR2: GTSNPN, SVGIG (reference sequence). Trimming cost V 3 bases and J 0 bases, with 5 bases left between them. The CDR3 runs to 12 residues. In DNA form, the CDR3 reads TGTGCCTGGAGGAGTGCTAACTATGGCTACACCTTC. Protein: CAWRSANYGYTF.

The chain employs TRBV2 and TRBJ2-5; 12 bases are shared with TRBD2. CDR3 length equals 15 residues. Looked up from germline, CDR1 is SNHLY and CDR2 is FYNNEI. The V segment lost 5 bases and the J segment 4 bases; nucleotides outside the gene matches: 5. The CDR3 reads CASSNLAGGRETQYF. The CDR3 coding sequence is TGTGCCAGCAGTAATCTAGCGGGGGGGCGAGAGACCCAGTACTTC.

The gene calls are TRBV4-1 and TRBJ2-7; 8 bases align to TRBD1. Germline V gene lookup returns CDR1 MGHRA and CDR2 YSYEKL. The V and J ends lost 4 bases and 5 bases, in that order; junction bases with no gene match: 13. There are 16 residues in the CDR3. The CDR3 is CASSPNDGQGIHEQYF. CDR3 DNA sequence: TGCGCCAGCAGCCCAAATGACGGACAGGGCATACACGAGCAGTACTTC.

V gene TRBV5-4 combines with J gene TRBJ1-2, with a weak D call TRBD1 (5 bases). Germline-derived CDR1 and CDR2 are SGHNT and YYREEE (reference sequence). The CDR3 spans 15 residues. The ends were cut back, 1 base at V and 4 bases at J, with 14 bases in the middle. CDR3 nucleotide sequence: TGTGCCAGCAGCTTGAGGCAGGGCGATGTCTATGGCTACACCTTC. Encoded protein: CASSLRQGDVYGYTF.

Concerning this clone: Other nucleotide sequences in the sample specify the same CDR3. V is TRBV28 and J is TRBJ1-4, with 9 nucleotides matching TRBD1. The CDR3 spans 15 residues. Trimming removed 4 bases from V and 5 bases from J; junction bases left unmatched: 5. In germline, CDR1 is MDHEN, CDR2 SYDVKM. This CDR3 is CASSSQGAGNEKLFF. CDR3 coding DNA: TGTGCCAGCAGTTCACAGGGGGCGGGAAATGAAAAACTGTTTTTT.

The chain links TRBV5-5 to TRBJ2-7, with a weak D call TRBD2 (6 bases). Looked up from germline, CDR1 is SGHKS and CDR2 is YYEKEE (reference sequence). The ends were cut back, 4 bases at V and 3 bases at J, with 29 bases in the middle. This CDR3 comprises 19 residues. CDR3 sequence (DNA): TGTGCCAGCAGCCCCACGACCAACAGGAGGGTGGGTGAATTCTACGAGCAGTACTTC. Protein sequence: CASSPTTNRRVGEFYEQYF.

J is TRBJ1-3 and V is TRBV5-6, with D unclear. Per the germline V gene, CDR1 is SGHDT and CDR2 is YYEEEE. The V end was cut by 4 bases, the J end by 4 bases, with 12 bases between. This CDR3 has 14 residues. Here the CDR3 reads CASSPRIPGNTIYF. The CDR3 nucleotides are TGTGCCAGCAGCCCGCGAATTCCGGGAAACACCATATATTTT. Full variable domain (missing parts from reference TRBV5-6 and TRBJ1-3): DAGVTQSPTHLIKTRGQQVTLRCSPKSGHDTVSWYQQALGQGPQFIFQYYEEEERQRGNFPDRFSGHQFPNYSSELNVNALLLGDSALYLCASSPRIPGNTIYFGEGSWLTVV.

This chain joins TRBV11-2 and TRBJ2-2; TRBD1 matches 7 bases. CDR1 SGHAT and CDR2 FQNNGV come from the germline V gene. V was pared by 3 bases and J by 6 bases, with 4 bases of the junction left unmatched. The CDR3 has 14 amino acids. The CDR3 sequence: CASSLDRWAGELFF. CDR3 sequence (DNA): TGTGCCAGCAGCTTGGACAGGTGGGCCGGGGAGCTGTTTTTT.

The rearrangement joins TRBV28 to TRBJ1-1; D ambiguous. The germline V gene encodes CDR1 MDHEN and CDR2 SYDVKM. The V end was cut by 6 bases, the J end by 10 bases, with 18 bases between. There are 13 residues in the CDR3. CDR3 amino acids: CASSSALTVGAFF. The CDR3 DNA sequence: TGTGCCAGCAGCTCGGCACTTACTGTCGGAGCTTTCTTT.